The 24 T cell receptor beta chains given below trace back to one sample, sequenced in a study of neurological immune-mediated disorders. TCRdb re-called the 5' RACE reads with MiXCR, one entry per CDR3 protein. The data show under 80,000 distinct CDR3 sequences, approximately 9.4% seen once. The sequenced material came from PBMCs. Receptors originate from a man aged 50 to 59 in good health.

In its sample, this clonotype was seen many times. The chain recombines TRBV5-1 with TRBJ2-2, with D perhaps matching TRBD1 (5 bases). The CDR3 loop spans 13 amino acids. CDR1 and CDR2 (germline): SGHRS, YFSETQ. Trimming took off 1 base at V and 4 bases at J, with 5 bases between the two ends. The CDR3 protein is CASSLQGTGELFF. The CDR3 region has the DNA TGCGCCAGCAGCTTGCAGGGCACCGGGGAGCTGTTTTTT.

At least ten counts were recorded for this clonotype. The CDR3 loop is CATLDPSGRGRETQYF. For the CDR3, the DNA is TGTGCCACCCTCGATCCTAGCGGGAGGGGTCGGGAGACCCAGTACTTC. This chain links TRBV10-3 with TRBJ2-5; TRBD2 aligns across 12 bases. Germline V CDR1 and CDR2: ENHRY, SYGVKD. Trimming at V came to 10 bases and at J to 5 bases, leaving 14 bases not matched to a gene. The length of the CDR3 is 16 residues.

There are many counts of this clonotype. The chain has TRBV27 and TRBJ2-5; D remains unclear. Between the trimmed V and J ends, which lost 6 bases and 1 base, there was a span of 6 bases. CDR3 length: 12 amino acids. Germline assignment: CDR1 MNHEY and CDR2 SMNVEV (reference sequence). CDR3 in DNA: TGTGCCAGCAGCCCGATCCAAGAGACCCAGTACTTC. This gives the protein CASSPIQETQYF.

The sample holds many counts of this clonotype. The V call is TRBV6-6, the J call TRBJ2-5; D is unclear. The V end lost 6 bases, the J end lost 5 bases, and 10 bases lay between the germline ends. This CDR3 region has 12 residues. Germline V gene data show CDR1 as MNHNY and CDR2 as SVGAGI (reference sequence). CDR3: CASSSRLETQYF. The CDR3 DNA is TGTGCCAGCAGCTCCCGGCTTGAGACCCAGTACTTC.

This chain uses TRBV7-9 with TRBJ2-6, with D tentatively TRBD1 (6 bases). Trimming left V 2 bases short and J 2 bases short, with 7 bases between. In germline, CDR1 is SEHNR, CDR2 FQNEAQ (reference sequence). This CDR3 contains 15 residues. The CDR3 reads CASSLRGTGANVLTF. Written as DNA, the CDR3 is TGTGCCAGCAGCTTAAGGGGGACTGGGGCCAACGTCCTGACTTTC.

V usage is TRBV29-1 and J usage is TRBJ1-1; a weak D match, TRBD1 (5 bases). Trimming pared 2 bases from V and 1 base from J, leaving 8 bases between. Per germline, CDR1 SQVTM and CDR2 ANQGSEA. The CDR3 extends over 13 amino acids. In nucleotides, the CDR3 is TGCAGCGTTGAACAGGGTAGGAACACTGAAGCTTTCTTT. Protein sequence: CSVEQGRNTEAFF.

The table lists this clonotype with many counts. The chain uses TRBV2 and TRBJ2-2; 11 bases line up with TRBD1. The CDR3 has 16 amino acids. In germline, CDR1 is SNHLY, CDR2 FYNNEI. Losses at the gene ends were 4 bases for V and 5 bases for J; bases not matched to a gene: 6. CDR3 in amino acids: CASSVGTGGKTGELFF. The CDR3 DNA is TGTGCCAGCAGTGTGGGGACAGGGGGTAAAACCGGGGAGCTGTTTTTT.

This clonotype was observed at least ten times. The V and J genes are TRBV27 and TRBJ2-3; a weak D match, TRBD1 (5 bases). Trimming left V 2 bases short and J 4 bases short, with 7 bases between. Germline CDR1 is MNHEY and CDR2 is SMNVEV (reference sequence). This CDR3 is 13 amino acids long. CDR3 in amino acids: CASSLEGADTQYF. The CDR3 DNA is TGTGCCAGCAGTTTAGAAGGGGCAGATACGCAGTATTTT.

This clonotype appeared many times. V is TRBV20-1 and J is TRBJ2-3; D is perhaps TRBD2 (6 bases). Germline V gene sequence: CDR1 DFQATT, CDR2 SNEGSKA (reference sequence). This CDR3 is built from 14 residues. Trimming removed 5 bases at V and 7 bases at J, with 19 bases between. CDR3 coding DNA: TGCAGTGCTTACCTAGGCGGGGCCTTGTATACGCAGTATTTT. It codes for CSAYLGGALYTQYF.

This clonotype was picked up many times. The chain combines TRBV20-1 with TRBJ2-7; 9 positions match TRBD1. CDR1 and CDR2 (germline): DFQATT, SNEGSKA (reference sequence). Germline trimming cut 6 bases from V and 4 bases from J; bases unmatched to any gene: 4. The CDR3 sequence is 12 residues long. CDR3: CSAQGAIYEQYF. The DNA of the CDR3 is TGCAGTGCACAGGGGGCAATATACGAGCAGTACTTC.

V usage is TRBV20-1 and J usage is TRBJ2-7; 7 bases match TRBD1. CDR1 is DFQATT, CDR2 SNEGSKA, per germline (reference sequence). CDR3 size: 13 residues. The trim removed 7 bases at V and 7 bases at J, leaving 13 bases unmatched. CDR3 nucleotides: TGCAGTGTGGAACCGGACAGGACGAGGGAGCAGTACTTC. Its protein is CSVEPDRTREQYF.

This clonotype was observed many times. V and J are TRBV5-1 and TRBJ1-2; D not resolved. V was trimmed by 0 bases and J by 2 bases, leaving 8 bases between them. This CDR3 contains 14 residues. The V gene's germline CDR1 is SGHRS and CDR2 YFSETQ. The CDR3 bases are TGCGCCAGCAGCTTGGTCCGGGGAAACTATGGCTACACCTTC. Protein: CASSLVRGNYGYTF. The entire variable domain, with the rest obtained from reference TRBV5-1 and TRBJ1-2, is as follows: KAGVTQTPRYLIKTRGQQVTLSCSPISGHRSVSWYQQTPGQGLQFLFEYFSETQRNKGNFPGRFSGRQFSNSRSEMNVSTLELGDSALYLCASSLVRGNYGYTFGSGTRLTVV.

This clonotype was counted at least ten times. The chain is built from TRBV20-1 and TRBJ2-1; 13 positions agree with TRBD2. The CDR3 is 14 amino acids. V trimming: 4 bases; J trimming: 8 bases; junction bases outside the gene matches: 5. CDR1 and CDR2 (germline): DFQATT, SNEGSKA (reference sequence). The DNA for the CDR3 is TGCAGTGCTACCGGACTAGCGGGGGCTGATGAGCAGTTCTTC. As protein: CSATGLAGADEQFF.

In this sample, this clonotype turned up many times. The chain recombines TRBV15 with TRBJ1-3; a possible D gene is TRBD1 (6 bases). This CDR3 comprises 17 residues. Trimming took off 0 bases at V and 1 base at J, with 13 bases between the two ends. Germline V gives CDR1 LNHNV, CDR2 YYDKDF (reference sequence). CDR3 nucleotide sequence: TGTGCCACCAGCAGAGAATTAAGGGGGGCATCTGGAAACACCATATATTTT. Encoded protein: CATSRELRGASGNTIYF.

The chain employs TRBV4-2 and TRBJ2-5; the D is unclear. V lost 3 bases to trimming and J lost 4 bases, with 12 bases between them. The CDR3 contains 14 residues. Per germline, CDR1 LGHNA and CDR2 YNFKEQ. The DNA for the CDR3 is TGTGCCAGCAGCCAGGGGTCACACTCAGAGACCCAGTACTTC. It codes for CASSQGSHSETQYF.

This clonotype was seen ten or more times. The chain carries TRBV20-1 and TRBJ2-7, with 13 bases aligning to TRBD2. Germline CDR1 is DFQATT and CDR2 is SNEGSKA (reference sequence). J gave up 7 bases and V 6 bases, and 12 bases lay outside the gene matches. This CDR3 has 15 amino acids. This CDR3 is CSARVLAGGQGEQYF. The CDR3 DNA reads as TGCAGTGCCCGTGTACTAGCGGGAGGGCAGGGGGAGCAGTACTTC.

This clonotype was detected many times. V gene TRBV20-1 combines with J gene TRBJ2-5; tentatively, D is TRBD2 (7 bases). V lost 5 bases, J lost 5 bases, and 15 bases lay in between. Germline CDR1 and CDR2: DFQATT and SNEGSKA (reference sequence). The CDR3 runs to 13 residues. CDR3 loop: CSAQLGGRETQYF. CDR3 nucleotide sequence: TGCAGTGCTCAACTCGGGGGGCGTGAGACCCAGTACTTC.

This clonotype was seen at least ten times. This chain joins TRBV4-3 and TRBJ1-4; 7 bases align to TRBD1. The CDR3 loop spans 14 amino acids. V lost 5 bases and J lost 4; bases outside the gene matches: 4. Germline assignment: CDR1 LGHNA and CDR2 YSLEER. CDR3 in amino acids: CASSSQGDNEKLFF. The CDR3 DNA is TGCGCCAGCAGCTCTCAGGGGGATAATGAAAAACTGTTTTTT.

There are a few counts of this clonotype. The DNA of the CDR3 is TGCAGCGTTCTACCGGGATCCCACCAGAGGTATTTT. Translating it yields CSVLPGSHQRYF. J is TRBJ2-3 and V is TRBV29-1; D perhaps matches TRBD2 (5 bases). The CDR3 runs to 12 residues. V shed 5 bases and J shed 14 bases, with 20 bases lying between them. Germline-derived CDR1 and CDR2 are SQVTM and ANQGSEA.

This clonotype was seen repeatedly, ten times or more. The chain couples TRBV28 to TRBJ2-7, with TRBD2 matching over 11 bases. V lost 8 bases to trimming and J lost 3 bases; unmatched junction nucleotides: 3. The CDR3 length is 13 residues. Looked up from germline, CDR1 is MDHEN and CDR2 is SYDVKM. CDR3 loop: CASRGTSGYEQYF. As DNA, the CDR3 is TGTGCCAGCCGGGGGACTAGCGGCTACGAGCAGTACTTC.

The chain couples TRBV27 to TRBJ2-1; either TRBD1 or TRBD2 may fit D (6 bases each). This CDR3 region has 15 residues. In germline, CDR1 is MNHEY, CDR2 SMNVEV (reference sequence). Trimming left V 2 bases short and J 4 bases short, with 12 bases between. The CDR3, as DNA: TGTGCCAGCAGTTTAAACCGGGGGCCATACAATGAGCAGTTCTTC. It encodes CASSLNRGPYNEQFF.

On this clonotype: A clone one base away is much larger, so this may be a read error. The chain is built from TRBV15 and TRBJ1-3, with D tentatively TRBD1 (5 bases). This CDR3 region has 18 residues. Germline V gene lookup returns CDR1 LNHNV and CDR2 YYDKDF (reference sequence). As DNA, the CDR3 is TGTACCACCAGCAGACCCGGGGGGGGGACCCGCTCTGGAAACACCATATATTTT. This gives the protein CTTSRPGGGTRSGNTIYF. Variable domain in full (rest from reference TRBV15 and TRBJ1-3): DAMVIQNPRYQVTQFGKPVTLSCSQTLNHNVMYWYQQKSSQAPKLLFHYYDKDFNNEADTPDNFQSRRPNTSFCFLDIRSPGLGDTAMYLCTTSRPGGGTRSGNTIYFGEGSWLTVV.

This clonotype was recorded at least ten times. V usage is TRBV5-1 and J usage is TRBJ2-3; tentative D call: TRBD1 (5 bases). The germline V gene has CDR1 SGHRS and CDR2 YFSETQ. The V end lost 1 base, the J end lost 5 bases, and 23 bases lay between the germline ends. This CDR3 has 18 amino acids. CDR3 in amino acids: CASSLKGSSEKWEDTQYF. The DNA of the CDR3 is TGCGCCAGCAGCTTGAAGGGGTCCAGCGAGAAATGGGAAGATACGCAGTATTTT.

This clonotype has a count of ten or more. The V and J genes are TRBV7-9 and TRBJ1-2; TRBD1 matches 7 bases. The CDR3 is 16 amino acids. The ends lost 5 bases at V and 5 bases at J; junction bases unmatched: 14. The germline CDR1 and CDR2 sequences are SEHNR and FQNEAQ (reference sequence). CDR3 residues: CASSAGTEVFAYGYTF. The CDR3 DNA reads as TGTGCCAGCAGCGCCGGGACAGAAGTTTTTGCGTATGGCTACACCTTC.